Below are 29 T cell receptor beta chains sequenced from a single sample in a study of post-analysis software for immune sequencing data. These receptors have no identified antigens. Findings and limits, study-wide: A handful of TRBV segments were significantly more frequent in patients than in controls. TRBV5-6, TRBV5-1 and TRBV20-1 were among these segments.

Incorporated into the TCR beta cDNA libraries were unique molecular identifiers, which served to reduce PCR and sequencing biases. Each CDR3 protein gets one entry after TCRdb re-called the PCR reads with MiXCR. This table has fewer than 900,000 distinct CDR3 sequences, approximately 44% appearing once. Sequenced material: blood. The receptors derive from a girl aged 5-17 years with multiple sclerosis.

The V call is TRBV7-9, the J call TRBJ2-1; 8 nucleotides agree with TRBD1. Germline V CDR1 and CDR2: SEHNR, FQNEAQ (reference sequence). The CDR3 spans 14 residues. Losses at the gene ends were 5 bases for V and 6 bases for J; bases not matched to a gene: 6. CDR3 coding DNA: TGTGCCAGCAGCATCGGACAGGGCCCCAATGAGCAGTTCTTC. Amino acids: CASSIGQGPNEQFF.

The chain employs TRBV3-1 and TRBJ2-7; D is undetermined. The CDR3 sequence is 16 residues long. Germline V gives CDR1 LGHDT, CDR2 YNNKEL (reference sequence). V was pared by 1 base and J by 0 bases, with 13 bases between. CDR3 DNA: TGTGCCAGCAGCCAAGGTTCGTCGGCGGACTCCTACGAGCAGTACTTC. As protein: CASSQGSSADSYEQYF.

This chain links TRBV13 with TRBJ1-4, with D perhaps TRBD1 (5 bases). Germline CDR1 and CDR2: PRHDT and FYEKMQ (reference sequence). With 5 bases removed from V and 8 bases from J, the gap between germline ends came to 24 bases. This CDR3 contains 17 residues. CDR3 protein: CASSLRPGGVVHEKLFF. The DNA for the CDR3 is TGTGCCAGCAGCCTTAGGCCGGGAGGGGTGGTTCACGAAAAACTGTTTTTT.

This clonotype was counted a few times. The chain couples TRBV30 to TRBJ2-3, with 15 positions matching TRBD2. J was trimmed by 8 bases and V by 2 bases; bases with no gene match: 2. CDR3 length equals 14 residues. Germline V gives CDR1 GTSNPN, CDR2 SVGIG (reference sequence). CDR3 nucleotides: TGTGCCTGGAGTCGGACTAGCGGGAGGGCTACGCAGTATTTT. It codes for CAWSRTSGRATQYF.

The genes are TRBV15 and TRBJ2-1; 9 nucleotides match TRBD1. The CDR3 runs 17 residues. Trimming removed 0 bases from V and 7 bases from J; junction bases left unmatched: 10. Germline CDR1 reads LNHNV; CDR2 reads YYDKDF (reference sequence). The CDR3 DNA reads as TGTGCCACCAGCAGAGATCTCACGGGACAGGGTAGGAATGAGCAGTTCTTC. Translating it yields CATSRDLTGQGRNEQFF.

On this clonotype itself: This may be a read error, as it is one base from a much larger clone. The CDR3 sequence: CASSLYLHVAGSSYNERFF. The CDR3 bases are TGTGCCAGCAGTTTATATCTCCATGTAGCGGGGAGCTCCTACAATGAGCGGTTCTTC. The chain carries TRBV12-3 or TRBV12-4 and TRBJ2-1; 8 bases align to TRBD2. The CDR3 extends over 19 amino acids.

This clonotype has only a few counts. Here the CDR3 DNA reads TGCAGCTCGAACCCGGGACAGAAAGCTTTCTTT. Residues: CSSNPGQKAFF. The chain has TRBV20-1 and TRBJ1-1, with 7 bases lining up with TRBD1. This CDR3 has 11 amino acids. Germline loops: CDR1 DFQATT, CDR2 SNEGSKA (reference sequence).

This clonotype was counted a few times. This chain joins TRBV29-1 and TRBJ2-1; 8 bases map to TRBD2. The V gene end was trimmed by 0 bases and the J gene end by 0 bases; junction bases not matched to a gene: 7. This CDR3 is 17 amino acids long. CDR1 and CDR2 (germline): SQVTM, ANQGSEA. CDR3 DNA: TGCAGCGTTGAAGATCTGGAGCGGGGGAGCTCCTACAATGAGCAGTTCTTC. Translation gives CSVEDLERGSSYNEQFF.

This clonotype came up once. V usage is TRBV20-1 and J usage is TRBJ1-6; no clear D gene. Per the germline V gene, CDR1 is DFQATT and CDR2 is SNEGSKA (reference sequence). V lost 6 bases and J lost 15, with 18 bases in between. This CDR3 has 12 amino acids. The CDR3: CSARPPTAHLHF. CDR3 nucleotides: TGCAGTGCCCGACCCCCGACTGCGCACCTCCACTTT.

This clonotype has a handful of counts. The J gene is TRBJ2-3, the V gene TRBV4-3; D ambiguous. Trimming removed 4 bases at V and 2 bases at J, with 10 bases between. The germline gives CDR1 LGHNA, CDR2 YSLEER. The CDR3 runs to 14 residues. The CDR3 DNA sequence: TGCGCCAGCAGCCCTTTGGCCGCCACAGATACGCAGTATTTT. It encodes CASSPLAATDTQYF.

This clonotype was recorded a few times. This sequence joins TRBV6-1 and TRBJ2-1; 10 positions match TRBD2. V lost 6 bases to trimming and J lost 14 bases; unmatched junction nucleotides: 13. Germline V gene data show CDR1 as MNHNS and CDR2 as SASEGT. CDR3 length: 14 amino acids. CDR3 protein: CASSPRTSGALEFF. In nucleotides, the CDR3 is TGTGCCAGCAGCCCTAGGACTAGCGGAGCCCTGGAGTTCTTC.

This clonotype was recorded once. The rearrangement joins TRBV24-1 to TRBJ1-5; D is possibly TRBD1 (6 bases). The CDR3 length is 18 residues. The ends were cut back, 7 bases at V and 7 bases at J, with 28 bases in the middle. Per the germline V gene, CDR1 is KGHDR and CDR2 is SFDVKD. CDR3 nucleotides: TGTGCCACCAGACCCGTGGGGGCGGCGAAACTTACGAGGCAGCCCCAGCATTTT. Its translation is CATRPVGAAKLTRQPQHF.

The chain recombines TRBV14 with TRBJ2-5, with D uncertain. V lost 2 bases to trimming and J lost 5 bases, with 9 bases between them. The germline V gene encodes CDR1 SGHDN and CDR2 FVKESK. This CDR3 has 13 amino acids. The CDR3 sequence: CASSQSVGETQYF. The CDR3 bases are TGTGCCAGCAGCCAATCCGTAGGGGAGACCCAGTACTTC. Based on the CDR3 plus reference TRBV14 and TRBJ2-5, the full variable domain is EAGVTQFPSHSVIEKGQTVTLRCDPISGHDNLYWYRRVMGKEIKFLLHFVKESKQDESGMPNNRFLAERTGGTYSTLKVQPAELEDSGVYFCASSQSVGETQYFGPGTRLLVL.

V gene TRBV18 combines with J gene TRBJ1-2; D unclear. V was pared by 2 bases and J by 5 bases, with 18 bases between. The CDR3 runs 16 residues. Looked up from germline, CDR1 is KGHSH and CDR2 is LQKENI. Here the CDR3 reads CASSPENVPLGYGYTF. CDR3 DNA: TGTGCCAGCTCACCAGAGAACGTACCATTGGGGTATGGCTACACCTTC. Combining the CDR3 with reference TRBV18 and TRBJ1-2 gives the whole variable domain NAGVMQNPRHLVRRRGQEARLRCSPMKGHSHVYWYRQLPEEGLKFMVYLQKENIIDESGMPKERFSAEFPKEGPSILRIQQVVRGDSAAYFCASSPENVPLGYGYTFGSGTRLTVV.

V gene TRBV28 combines with J gene TRBJ1-6; D unclear. The CDR3 is 13 amino acids. The V end was cut by 4 bases, the J end by 11 bases, with 12 bases between. Germline CDR1 MDHEN, CDR2 SYDVKM. CDR3 protein: CASSYRTRTPLHF. CDR3 in DNA: TGTGCCAGCAGTTACCGGACCAGAACACCCCTCCACTTT. Supplemented by reference TRBV28 and TRBJ1-6, the full variable domain reads DVKVTQSSRYLVKRTGEKVFLECVQDMDHENMFWYRQDPGLGLRLIYFSYDVKMKEKGDIPEGYSVSREKKERFSLILESASTNQTSMYLCASSYRTRTPLHFGNGTRLTVT.

This clonotype has more than one count but fewer than ten. The CDR3 loop reads CSASRGNSNQPQHF. The DNA of the CDR3 is TGCAGTGCTAGCCGAGGGAATAGCAATCAGCCCCAGCATTTT. The rearrangement joins TRBV20-1 to TRBJ1-5; D unresolved. Germline lookup yields CDR1 DFQATT and CDR2 SNEGSKA (reference sequence). Trimming removed 3 bases from V and 0 bases from J, with 9 bases in between. This CDR3 contains 14 residues.

The sample holds a few counts of this clonotype. This chain joins TRBV5-1 and TRBJ2-3; D is uncertain. The CDR3 loop spans 14 amino acids. CDR1 and CDR2 (germline): SGHRS, YFSETQ. V was trimmed by 0 bases and J by 2 bases, leaving 7 bases between them. The CDR3 loop is CASSLDGYTDTQYF. The CDR3, as DNA: TGCGCCAGCAGCTTGGACGGATACACAGATACGCAGTATTTT.

The chain uses TRBV20-1 and TRBJ2-7; TRBD1 matches at 9 bases. This CDR3 comprises 15 residues. The V gene's germline CDR1 is DFQATT and CDR2 SNEGSKA (reference sequence). The ends lost 6 bases at V and 2 bases at J; junction bases unmatched: 11. The CDR3 nucleotides are TGCAGTGCGGTTTCCGCCGGGACAGGGACCTACGAGCAGTACTTC. This translates into CSAVSAGTGTYEQYF.

This sequence joins TRBV3-1 and TRBJ2-5; 8 bases agree with TRBD1. The V gene's germline CDR1 is LGHDT and CDR2 YNNKEL (reference sequence). The V gene end was trimmed by 3 bases and the J gene end by 4 bases; junction bases not matched to a gene: 7. The CDR3 has 15 residues. This chain's CDR3 is CASSQIGQGAETQYF. The CDR3 coding sequence is TGTGCCAGCAGCCAGATAGGACAGGGAGCAGAGACCCAGTACTTC.

The gene calls are TRBV4-1 and TRBJ2-7; TRBD1 or TRBD2 may be the D gene (5 bases each). Germline V gene data show CDR1 as MGHRA and CDR2 as YSYEKL. The CDR3 has 17 amino acids. V gave up 3 bases and J gave up 1 base, with 19 bases separating them. CDR3 region: CASSQASGTVISYEQYF. CDR3 bases: TGCGCCAGCAGCCAGGCCTCCGGGACGGTAATATCCTACGAGCAGTACTTC.

V and J are TRBV29-1 and TRBJ2-7; the D call may be TRBD1 or TRBD2 (5 bases each). Per germline, CDR1 SQVTM and CDR2 ANQGSEA. V lost 8 bases to trimming and J lost 4 bases, with 21 bases between them. This CDR3 comprises 14 residues. The CDR3 here is CSTPPRDQSYEQYF. The CDR3 DNA sequence: TGCAGCACTCCACCCCGGGACCAGTCTTACGAGCAGTACTTC.

This clonotype was detected only a few times. CDR3 sequence reads: CSVEDEPYEQYF. CDR3 sequence (DNA): TGCAGCGTTGAAGATGAGCCGTACGAGCAGTACTTC. This sequence joins TRBV29-1 and TRBJ2-5; D remains ambiguous. TRBJ2-7 explains the end of the DNA better; the J call may be wrong. Germline V gene data show CDR1 as SQVTM and CDR2 as ANQGSEA. CDR3 length: 12 residues.

The chain links TRBV12-3 or TRBV12-4 to TRBJ1-2; 7 nucleotides line up with TRBD1. This CDR3 contains 14 residues. V lost 7 bases and J lost 8; bases outside the gene matches: 13. The CDR3 loop reads CASNLDRRLGGYTF. The CDR3 nucleotides are TGTGCCAGCAACCTGGACAGGCGGCTAGGCGGCTACACCTTC.

This rearrangement joins TRBV27 to TRBJ1-5; the D gene is possibly TRBD1 (5 bases). This CDR3 region has 14 residues. Germline lookup yields CDR1 MNHEY and CDR2 SMNVEV (reference sequence). The CDR3 here is CVTGGLYSNQPQHF. In DNA form, the CDR3 reads TGTGTCACCGGGGGATTGTATAGCAATCAGCCCCAGCATTTT.

In this sample, this clonotype turned up a few times. V is TRBV20-1 and J is TRBJ1-4; D might be TRBD1 (5 bases). Trimming left V 6 bases short and J 4 bases short, with 15 bases between. This CDR3 comprises 14 residues. Germline V gene data show CDR1 as DFQATT and CDR2 as SNEGSKA (reference sequence). CDR3 in amino acids: CSALTGAGNEKLFF. DNA for the CDR3: TGCAGTGCCCTGACTGGGGCGGGTAATGAAAAACTGTTTTTT.

This clonotype was found a few times. CDR3 sequence (DNA): TGTGCCAGTAGTATCCAGGGGACAGGGCGAGGCTACACCTTC. Its protein is CASSIQGTGRGYTF. The chain has TRBV19 and TRBJ1-2; the match to TRBD1 covers 9 bases. The germline CDR1 and CDR2 sequences are LNHDA and SQIVND (reference sequence). V was pared by 3 bases and J by 8 bases, with 7 bases of the junction left unmatched. The CDR3 loop spans 14 amino acids.

The rearrangement uses TRBV7-8 and TRBJ2-7, with D tentatively TRBD2 (5 bases). The CDR3 runs to 15 residues. Germline CDR1 SGHVS, CDR2 FQNEAQ. Between the trimmed V and J ends, which lost 5 bases and 0 bases, there was a span of 14 bases. The CDR3 loop is CASSLRGSSSYEQYF. As DNA, the CDR3 is TGTGCCAGCAGCCTCCGAGGGTCGAGCTCCTACGAGCAGTACTTC.

The chain links TRBV29-1 to TRBJ1-2, with no clear D. The germline V gene encodes CDR1 SQVTM and CDR2 ANQGSEA. The CDR3 has 11 residues. Trimming took 4 bases from V and 8 from J, leaving 11 bases between them. CDR3 loop: CSVAAIAGYTF. In DNA, the CDR3 is TGCAGCGTTGCCGCGATAGCGGGCTACACCTTC.

The chain carries TRBV6-6 and TRBJ2-7; D not resolved. This CDR3 has 12 residues. With 6 bases removed from V and 8 bases from J, the gap between germline ends came to 14 bases. Germline V CDR1 and CDR2: MNHNY, SVGAGI (reference sequence). The CDR3 sequence is CASSRTSRKQYF. In DNA form, the CDR3 reads TGTGCCAGCAGCAGGACGTCGCGAAAGCAGTACTTC.